A single sample is the source of the 21 T cell receptor beta chains below, sequenced in a study of cytomegalovirus exposure and HLA in healthy donors. A multiplex PCR was run with 60 Vbeta primers and 13 Jbeta primers. The assay was immunoSEQ multiplex PCR, and TCRdb's table has in-frame clones only and misses some. The table shows roughly 100,000 clones, with 78% occurring only once. Sequenced sample: PBMCs. These receptors were taken from a woman in her 40s in good health and CMV-seronegative.

V is TRBV5-6 and J is TRBJ2-1; maybe TRBD2 (7 bases). The CDR3 consists of 15 residues. V was pared by 2 bases and J by 5 bases, with 14 bases between. Germline V CDR1 and CDR2: SGHDT, YYEEEE. CDR3 region: CASSFWGRDNNEQFF. CDR3 bases: TGTGCCAGCAGCTTCTGGGGGAGGGACAACAATGAGCAGTTCTTC.

In the case of this clone: The sample contains more than one DNA sequence encoding this CDR3. This chain's CDR3 is CASSQGLAGSYEQYF. Here the CDR3 DNA reads TGTGCCAGCAGCCAAGGACTAGCGGGCTCCTACGAGCAGTACTTC. This rearrangement joins TRBV4-2 to TRBJ2-7; 10 bases are a match to TRBD2. Germline V gives CDR1 LGHNA, CDR2 YNFKEQ. This CDR3 is 15 amino acids long. Germline trimming cut 1 base from V and 0 bases from J; bases unmatched to any gene: 0.

The chain joins TRBV27 to TRBJ1-1; D is ambiguous. The CDR3 is 11 amino acids. The V gene's germline CDR1 is MNHEY and CDR2 SMNVEV (reference sequence). Trimming removed 6 bases at V and 8 bases at J, with 10 bases between. CDR3 protein: CASRGGREAFF. CDR3 coding DNA: TGTGCCAGCAGGGGAGGGAGAGAAGCTTTCTTT.

The rearrangement links TRBV5-1 to TRBJ2-2; 8 bases agree with TRBD2. Trimming removed 3 bases from V and 2 bases from J; junction bases left unmatched: 3. CDR1 and CDR2 from the germline V gene are SGHRS and YFSETQ. The CDR3 contains 15 residues. The CDR3 loop is CASSSGLVNTGELFF. DNA of the CDR3: TGCGCCAGCAGCTCGGGACTAGTAAACACCGGGGAGCTGTTTTTT. Combining the CDR3 with reference TRBV5-1 and TRBJ2-2 gives the whole variable domain KAGVTQTPRYLIKTRGQQVTLSCSPISGHRSVSWYQQTPGQGLQFLFEYFSETQRNKGNFPGRFSGRQFSNSRSEMNVSTLELGDSALYLCASSSGLVNTGELFFGEGSRLTVL.

V and J are TRBV10-3 and TRBJ2-5; 8 positions agree with TRBD2. The CDR3 length is 15 residues. The V gene's germline CDR1 is ENHRY and CDR2 SYGVKD. Trimming took 3 bases from V and 4 from J; bases not matched to a gene: 7. The CDR3 spells CAISDPAGVGETQYF. The CDR3 DNA sequence: TGTGCCATCAGTGACCCAGCGGGAGTTGGAGAGACCCAGTACTTC.

Concerning this clone itself: Other DNA sequences from this sample encode an identical CDR3 as well. This chain links TRBV9 with TRBJ2-5; 12 bases match TRBD2. Germline V CDR1 and CDR2: SGDLS, YYNGEE. V trimming: 4 bases; J trimming: 4 bases; junction bases outside the gene matches: 11. This CDR3 has 17 residues. The CDR3 region is CASSKTRLAGDPETQYF. In DNA form, the CDR3 reads TGTGCCAGCAGCAAAACTCGACTAGCGGGAGACCCAGAGACCCAGTACTTC.

The V gene is TRBV14, the J gene TRBJ2-7; 11 nucleotides match TRBD2. The trim removed 9 bases at V and 3 bases at J, leaving 4 bases unmatched. Germline CDR1 SGHDN, CDR2 FVKESK. The length of the CDR3 is 13 residues. As DNA, the CDR3 is TGTGCCAGTGCCGGGACTAGCGGCTACGAGCAGTACTTC. Its translation: CASAGTSGYEQYF.

The CDR3 DNA sequence: TGCGCCAGCAGCCTTGGACTTGCCAACGTCCTGACTTTC. It specifies CASSLGLANVLTF. The chain uses TRBV5-1 and TRBJ2-6, with D perhaps matching TRBD2 (5 bases). V was trimmed by 4 bases and J by 7 bases, leaving 9 bases between them. CDR3 length equals 13 residues. Germline V gene lookup returns CDR1 SGHRS and CDR2 YFSETQ.

The chain links TRBV28 to TRBJ2-4; no clear D. Trimming pared 2 bases from V and 0 bases from J, leaving 8 bases between. Germline assignment: CDR1 MDHEN and CDR2 SYDVKM. The CDR3 has 15 amino acids. CDR3 sequence (DNA): TGTGCCAGCAGTTTAGACGGGTTAGCCAAAAACATTCAGTACTTC. Amino acids: CASSLDGLAKNIQYF.

The chain has TRBV30 and TRBJ2-2, with TRBD1 as a possible D gene (6 bases). The CDR3 is made up of 15 amino acids. The V and J ends lost 6 bases and 4 bases respectively, with 18 bases between them. Germline lookup yields CDR1 GTSNPN and CDR2 SVGIG (reference sequence). This chain's CDR3 is CACPVLGHLTGELFF. The CDR3 coding sequence is TGTGCCTGCCCGGTCTTGGGACACCTCACCGGGGAGCTGTTTTTT.

The chain carries TRBV19 and TRBJ2-1; 8 positions match TRBD2. This CDR3 is 15 amino acids long. Per germline, CDR1 LNHDA and CDR2 SQIVND (reference sequence). J lost 9 bases, V lost 5 bases, and 12 bases had no gene match. The CDR3 region has the DNA TGTGCCAGTAGTCCACGACTAGCGCAGCTTCTTGAGCAGTTCTTC. As protein: CASSPRLAQLLEQFF.

V gene TRBV6-1 combines with J gene TRBJ1-1; D not certain. V lost 5 bases to trimming and J lost 8 bases, with 12 bases between them. The CDR3 sequence is 12 residues long. Germline loops: CDR1 MNHNS, CDR2 SASEGT. The CDR3 loop reads CASSPRGREAFF. Written as DNA, the CDR3 is TGTGCCAGCAGTCCCCGCGGTCGGGAAGCTTTCTTT.

The V gene is TRBV2, the J gene TRBJ2-5; maybe TRBD1 (5 bases). Per the germline V gene, CDR1 is SNHLY and CDR2 is FYNNEI. The CDR3 covers 16 residues. Trimming removed 4 bases from V and 1 base from J, with 16 bases in between. CDR3 DNA sequence: TGTGCCAGCAGTGGAGTAAGGGGAAGGCCCCAAGAGACCCAGTACTTC. It codes for CASSGVRGRPQETQYF.

The CDR3 protein is CASSLINRRRSLKFQPQHF. In DNA form, the CDR3 reads TGTGCCAGCAGTTTAATAAATCGTAGGAGGTCCCTGAAGTTTCAGCCCCAGCATTTT. The chain joins TRBV28 to TRBJ1-5; no firm D call. The CDR3 totals 19 residues. V was clipped by 2 bases and J by 6 bases, with 26 bases between them. CDR1 MDHEN and CDR2 SYDVKM come from the germline V gene.

V is TRBV5-4 and J is TRBJ1-2; 10 nucleotides agree with TRBD1. The germline V gene has CDR1 SGHNT and CDR2 YYREEE (reference sequence). Germline trimming cut 5 bases from V and 5 bases from J; bases unmatched to any gene: 9. The CDR3 sequence is 15 residues long. The chain's CDR3 is CASSPPGQGTYGYTF. CDR3 bases: TGTGCCAGCAGTCCACCGGGACAGGGGACTTATGGCTACACCTTC.

The J gene is TRBJ1-6, the V gene TRBV25-1; no definite D call. Germline values: CDR1 MGHDK, CDR2 SYGVNS. Trimming left V 6 bases short and J 14 bases short, with 11 bases between. This CDR3 is 11 amino acids long. CDR3 residues: CASRDLGALHF. The CDR3 DNA reads TGTGCCAGCAGGGACCTCGGGGCCCTCCACTTT.

The gene calls are TRBV10-3 and TRBJ1-4; 7 nucleotides match TRBD1. The V segment lost 10 bases and the J segment 3 bases; nucleotides outside the gene matches: 5. Per the germline V gene, CDR1 is ENHRY and CDR2 is SYGVKD. The CDR3 covers 13 residues. The CDR3 coding sequence is TGTGCCACCTCAACAGGGGCTAATGAAAAACTGTTTTTT. As protein: CATSTGANEKLFF.

The chain is built from TRBV9 and TRBJ1-3; 9 nucleotides match TRBD1. The CDR3 is 15 amino acids. The germline V gene encodes CDR1 SGDLS and CDR2 YYNGEE. Losses at the gene ends were 4 bases for V and 4 bases for J; bases not matched to a gene: 6. CDR3 sequence (DNA): TGTGCCAGCAGCCCCAGGACAGGGGCAGGAAACACCATATATTTT. Residues: CASSPRTGAGNTIYF.

The rearrangement links TRBV27 to TRBJ2-5, with 12 bases aligning to TRBD2. The J call may be mistaken, given a closer DNA end match to TRBJ2-7. The CDR3 has 14 residues. CDR1 is MNHEY, CDR2 SMNVEV, per germline (reference sequence). CDR3 coding DNA: TGTGCCAGCAGCGAACTAGCGGGAGGTTACGAGCAGTACTTC. Protein sequence: CASSELAGGYEQYF.

This clone was counted a few times. The chain is built from TRBV10-3 and TRBJ2-3, with TRBD2 matching 10 bases. Trimming at V came to 2 bases and at J to 3 bases, leaving 17 bases not matched to a gene. Germline CDR1 is ENHRY and CDR2 is SYGVKD. The CDR3 is 20 amino acids. The CDR3 loop reads CAISEPALVGASGRTDTQYF. The CDR3 DNA follows: TGTGCCATCAGTGAGCCCGCTCTGGTTGGGGCTAGCGGGAGAACAGATACGCAGTATTTT.

The gene calls are TRBV5-4 and TRBJ2-5; 8 bases match TRBD2. The DNA end is a closer match to TRBJ2-7, so the J assignment may be wrong. The CDR3 covers 15 residues. Germline assignment: CDR1 SGHNT and CDR2 YYREEE (reference sequence). In nucleotides, the CDR3 is TGTGCCAGCAGCTCTTTTAGCGGGGACTCCTACGAGCAGTACTTC. Amino acid sequence: CASSSFSGDSYEQYF.